This TCR beta chain was captured in a study of T cells after yellow fever vaccination. TCRdb re-derived calls from the 5' RACE reads in MiXCR, one entry per CDR3 protein. This table has about 110,000 distinct CDR3 sequences, roughly 8.4% appearing once. With 6 bases clipped from V and 5 bases from J, the junction kept 10 bases outside the gene matches. The CDR3 covers 14 residues. Germline values: CDR1 MGHDK, CDR2 SYGVNS. This clonotype appeared many times. This sequence was found in a man aged 25-45 years who received the YFV17D yellow fever vaccine. The rearrangement links TRBV25-1 to TRBJ2-7; 7 nucleotides align to TRBD2. The sample consisted of CD8+ T cells sorted from PBMCs, taken 45 days after the yellow fever booster vaccination. The CDR3 protein is CASSEFSSGNEQYF. The DNA of the CDR3 is TGTGCCAGCAGCGAGTTTTCAAGCGGGAACGAGCAGTACTTC.